A single sample is the source of the 14 T cell receptor beta chains below, sequenced in a study of T cell responses to AZD1222 COVID-19 vaccine. Here immunoSEQ multiplex PCR was the method, and the copy in TCRdb shows in-frame clones only, minus some. Here the sample spans about 160,000 clones, roughly nine tenths being singletons. The sequencing used peripheral blood, collected on day 0 of AZD1222 vaccination. These receptors were collected from an adult in good health.

This chain connects TRBV4-2 to TRBJ1-1, with TRBD1 as a possible D gene (5 bases). CDR1 LGHNA and CDR2 YNFKEQ come from the germline V gene. The CDR3 is 15 residues long. Trimming removed 0 bases from V and 5 bases from J, with 13 bases in between. The CDR3 loop is CASSQDPGQGTEAFF. In nucleotides, the CDR3 is TGTGCCAGCAGCCAAGACCCGGGGCAGGGTACTGAAGCTTTCTTT.

The V and J genes are TRBV2 and TRBJ1-5; TRBD1 aligns across 8 bases. The CDR3 runs 13 residues. V trimming: 4 bases; J trimming: 5 bases; junction bases outside the gene matches: 1. Germline-derived CDR1 and CDR2 are SNHLY and FYNNEI. CDR3 in amino acids: CASSVQGDQPQHF. The CDR3, as DNA: TGTGCCAGCAGTGTACAGGGGGATCAGCCCCAGCATTTT.

The chain carries TRBV10-3 and TRBJ2-2, with 7 bases that match TRBD2. The CDR3 contains 17 residues. The junction had 12 bases not matched to a gene; V was cut back by 5 bases and J by 3 bases. Germline CDR1 ENHRY, CDR2 SYGVKD. The CDR3 sequence is CAISKTSWRVDTGELFF. The CDR3 nucleotides are TGTGCCATCAGTAAGACTAGCTGGAGGGTCGACACCGGGGAGCTGTTTTTT.

The gene calls are TRBV18 and TRBJ2-2, with D tentatively TRBD1 or TRBD2 (6 bases each). V dropped 2 bases and J dropped 4 bases, with 14 bases sitting between them. This CDR3 region has 16 residues. Per germline, CDR1 KGHSH and CDR2 LQKENI. CDR3 DNA: TGTGCCAGCTCACCAATGACGGGGGCCACCACCGGGGAGCTGTTTTTT. It specifies CASSPMTGATTGELFF.

V usage is TRBV9 and J usage is TRBJ2-2; D is undetermined. Germline CDR1 SGDLS, CDR2 YYNGEE. V was shortened by 7 bases and J by 6 bases, with 16 bases between the two germline ends. This CDR3 has 14 residues. The DNA of the CDR3 is TGTGCCAGCGCTAGAACCGTGGCCGCCGGGGAGCTGTTTTTT. Its translation: CASARTVAAGELFF.

This chain joins TRBV2 and TRBJ2-7, with 10 nucleotides matching TRBD1. V shed 10 bases, J shed 4 bases, and the junction held 19 bases outside the gene matches. Looked up from germline, CDR1 is SNHLY and CDR2 is FYNNEI. CDR3 length: 17 residues. Written as DNA, the CDR3 is TGTGCCACCGGAGTGACAGGGGGCCTGTCCCCGGGGTACGAGCAGTACGTC. Translation gives CATGVTGGLSPGYEQYV.

The chain joins TRBV7-3 to TRBJ1-1; no reliable D call. The V end lost 5 bases, the J end lost 1 base, and 8 bases lay between the germline ends. The CDR3 spans 13 residues. Germline V gene sequence: CDR1 SGHTA, CDR2 FQGTGA. The CDR3 loop is CASSLRQNTEAFF. CDR3 bases: TGTGCCAGCAGCCTTAGACAGAACACTGAAGCTTTCTTT.

This clone was picked up one time. The chain couples TRBV20-1 to TRBJ1-1; no clear D. V was cut by 5 bases and J by 10 bases, with 14 bases left in between. CDR1 and CDR2 (germline): DFQATT, SNEGSKA (reference sequence). The CDR3 length is 11 residues. The CDR3 sequence: CSAPGLLGAFF. The CDR3 region has the DNA TGCAGTGCTCCCGGGCTGCTGGGAGCTTTCTTT.

The V and J genes are TRBV18 and TRBJ1-1; 9 bases agree with TRBD1. The CDR3 contains 18 residues. V dropped 2 bases and J dropped 5; count of bases not matched to a gene: 15. Per the germline V gene, CDR1 is KGHSH and CDR2 is LQKENI. The CDR3 DNA is TGTGCCAGCTCACCAAAGCACCCGGGACAGGGTTCTCGTACTGAAGCTTTCTTT. Its protein product is CASSPKHPGQGSRTEAFF.

The V gene is TRBV4-1, the J gene TRBJ1-5, with TRBD1 identical over 7 bases. With V trimmed by 4 bases and J by 0 bases, 9 bases remained unmatched. From germline, CDR1 is MGHRA and CDR2 YSYEKL. This CDR3 region has 17 residues. CDR3 sequence reads: CASSPFFGTVSNQPQHF. CDR3 coding DNA: TGCGCCAGCAGCCCGTTCTTCGGGACAGTTAGCAATCAGCCCCAGCATTTT.

This clone was observed a single time. The CDR3 protein is CASRLTGLPIEAFF. In DNA form, the CDR3 reads TGTGCCAGCAGGCTTACGGGACTCCCGATTGAAGCTTTCTTT. V usage is TRBV21-1 and J usage is TRBJ1-1. TRBV21-1 is labeled a pseudogene. The CDR3 is 14 amino acids.

The J gene is TRBJ2-1, the V gene TRBV7-9; D might be TRBD1 (6 bases). Germline V CDR1 and CDR2: SEHNR, FQNEAQ (reference sequence). The CDR3 has 13 residues. Between the trimmed V and J ends, which lost 7 bases and 3 bases, there was a span of 10 bases. CDR3 nucleotide sequence: TGTGCCAGCATCCTGGACAGCTACAATGAGCAGTTCTTC. Amino acid sequence: CASILDSYNEQFF.

In the case of this clone: A junction boundary mismatches the germline segment, possibly from a read error. Here the CDR3 reads CASSLNSGGTDTQYF. The CDR3 DNA sequence: TGTGCTAGCAGCTTGAATTCCGGGGGCACAGATACGCAGTATTTT. This chain joins TRBV7-7 and TRBJ2-3; possible D gene TRBD2, 5 bases. The CDR3 runs to 15 residues. From germline, CDR1 is SSHAT and CDR2 FNYEAQ (reference sequence).

The chain has TRBV7-6 and TRBJ2-1; 12 bases map to TRBD2. The CDR3 runs 15 residues. Germline V gene sequence: CDR1 SGHVS, CDR2 FNYEAQ. The junction had 6 bases not matched to a gene; V was cut back by 2 bases and J by 10 bases. The DNA of the CDR3 is TGTGCCAGCAGCTTATTTTCCACTAGCGGGGGGGAGCAGTTCTTC. Protein product: CASSLFSTSGGEQFF.